The clone carrying this T cell receptor beta chain was detected only a few times. Its antigen is still unknown. TCRdb re-called the RT-PCR reads through MiXCR, storing one row per CDR3 protein. The sample has 600,000 to 850,000 distinct CDR3 sequences, about 14% seen once. Germline V CDR1 and CDR2: SGHTA, FQGNSA. The V and J ends lost 4 bases and 4 bases respectively, with 16 bases between them. This CDR3 spans 15 amino acids. This record belongs to a study of response to subunit inactivated influenza vaccine. Findings of the study overall: The authors put forward the suggestion that each seasonal influenza vaccination may bring in only a limited number of new T cells.

The sequence was collected from a man aged 45-65 years who received an inactivated influenza vaccine. This rearrangement joins TRBV7-2 to TRBJ2-5, with D uncertain. Sequencing used PBMCs from blood, obtained about 14 days before vaccination. The DNA of the CDR3 is TGTGCCAGCAGCTCCAGCCTCAGCTATGGAGAGACCCAGTACTTC. This codes for CASSSSLSYGETQYF.